The entry below describes one T cell receptor beta chain. At one end the junction does not follow the germline gene, possibly because of a read error. Only in-frame clones appear in the TCRdb table, and some are missing; sequencing was by immunoSEQ multiplex PCR. The sample has 140,000 or so clones; 65% to 80% are singletons. This sample was included in a study of blood T cell repertoires in COVID-19. Study summary: Researchers got acute and convalescent COVID-19 samples from the United States, Italy and Spain.

The CDR3 loop spans 14 amino acids. Germline V gene lookup returns CDR1 LNHNV and CDR2 YYDKDF (reference sequence). The receptor's source is a man aged 55-75 years with acute or convalescent COVID-19. Sequencing was carried out using peripheral blood. The chain links TRBV15 to TRBJ2-3; TRBD2 matches at 8 bases. DNA of the CDR3: TGTGCCACCAGGGGCGTTCTTGCGGGAGGCCCGCCCGTTTTT. Translating it yields CATRGVLAGGPPVF.